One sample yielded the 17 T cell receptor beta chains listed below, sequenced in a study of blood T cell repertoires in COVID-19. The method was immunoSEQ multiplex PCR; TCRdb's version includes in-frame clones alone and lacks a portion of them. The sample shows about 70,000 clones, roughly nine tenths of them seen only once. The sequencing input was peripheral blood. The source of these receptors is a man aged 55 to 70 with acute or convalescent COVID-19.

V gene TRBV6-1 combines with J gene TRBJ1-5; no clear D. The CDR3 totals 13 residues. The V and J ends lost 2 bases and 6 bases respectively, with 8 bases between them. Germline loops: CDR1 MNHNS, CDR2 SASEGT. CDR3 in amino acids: CASSEWRVQPQHF. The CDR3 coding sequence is TGTGCCAGCAGTGAATGGCGGGTTCAGCCCCAGCATTTT.

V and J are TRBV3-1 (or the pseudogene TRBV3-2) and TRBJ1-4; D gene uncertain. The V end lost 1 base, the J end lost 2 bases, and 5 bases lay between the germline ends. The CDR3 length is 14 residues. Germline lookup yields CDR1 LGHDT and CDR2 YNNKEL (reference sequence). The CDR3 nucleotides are TGTGCCAGCAGCCAAGTTACTACTAATGAAAAACTGTTTTTT. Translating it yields CASSQVTTNEKLFF.

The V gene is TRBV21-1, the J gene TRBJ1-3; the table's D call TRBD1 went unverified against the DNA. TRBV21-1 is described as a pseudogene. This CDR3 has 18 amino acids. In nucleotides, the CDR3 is TGTGCCAGCAGCCCGGGACAGGGCCGGGGAAACTCTGGAAACACCATATATTTT. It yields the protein CASSPGQGRGNSGNTIYF.

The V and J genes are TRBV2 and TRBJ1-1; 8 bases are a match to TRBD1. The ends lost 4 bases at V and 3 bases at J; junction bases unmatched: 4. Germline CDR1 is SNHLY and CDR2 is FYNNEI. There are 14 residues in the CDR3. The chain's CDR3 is CASSVTGGDTEAFF. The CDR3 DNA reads TGTGCCAGCAGTGTTACAGGGGGGGACACTGAAGCTTTCTTT.

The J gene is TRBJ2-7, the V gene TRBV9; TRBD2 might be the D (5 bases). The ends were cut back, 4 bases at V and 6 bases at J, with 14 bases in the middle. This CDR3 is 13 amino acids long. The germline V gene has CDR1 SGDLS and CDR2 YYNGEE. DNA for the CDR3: TGTGCCAGCAGCTTTCCGGGGAACGGCGAGCAGTACTTC. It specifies CASSFPGNGEQYF.

DNA for the CDR3: TGTGCCAGTAGTCGCCAGCAGTGGACAGCAGCTAACTATGGCTACACCTTC. Translated: CASSRQQWTAANYGYTF. The rearrangement joins TRBV19 to TRBJ1-2; possibly TRBD1 for D (6 bases). The CDR3 is 17 amino acids. Trimming shortened V by 5 bases and J by 0 bases, and 19 bases separated the two germline ends. The germline V gene has CDR1 LNHDA and CDR2 SQIVND (reference sequence).

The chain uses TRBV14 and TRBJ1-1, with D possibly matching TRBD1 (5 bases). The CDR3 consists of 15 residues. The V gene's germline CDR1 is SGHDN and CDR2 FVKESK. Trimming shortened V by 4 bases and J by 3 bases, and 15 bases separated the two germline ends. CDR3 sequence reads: CASSPRTRRDTEAFF. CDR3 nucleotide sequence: TGTGCCAGCAGCCCCCGCACGCGCAGGGACACTGAAGCTTTCTTT. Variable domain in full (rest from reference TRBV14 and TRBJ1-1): EAGVTQFPSHSVIEKGQTVTLRCDPISGHDNLYWYRRVMGKEIKFLLHFVKESKQDESGMPNNRFLAERTGGTYSTLKVQPAELEDSGVYFCASSPRTRRDTEAFFGQGTRLTVV.

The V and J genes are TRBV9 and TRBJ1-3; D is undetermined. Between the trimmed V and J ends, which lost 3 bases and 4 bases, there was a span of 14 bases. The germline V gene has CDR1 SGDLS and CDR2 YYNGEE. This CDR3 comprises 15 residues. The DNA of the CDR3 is TGTGCCAGCAGCGGACGAGGGAATTCGGGAAACACCATATATTTT. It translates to CASSGRGNSGNTIYF.

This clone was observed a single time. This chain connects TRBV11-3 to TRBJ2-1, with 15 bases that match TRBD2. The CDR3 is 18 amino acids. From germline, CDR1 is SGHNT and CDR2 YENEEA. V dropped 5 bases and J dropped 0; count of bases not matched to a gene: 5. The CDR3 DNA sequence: TGTGCCAGCAGCCCGGGGACTAGCGGGGGGATCTCCTACAATGAGCAGTTCTTC. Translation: CASSPGTSGGISYNEQFF.

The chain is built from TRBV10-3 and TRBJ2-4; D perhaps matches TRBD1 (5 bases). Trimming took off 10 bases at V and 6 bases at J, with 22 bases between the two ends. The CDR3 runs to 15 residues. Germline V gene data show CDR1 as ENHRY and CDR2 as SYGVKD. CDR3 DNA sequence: TGTGCCACGAAAGAAGGGGCCCTCGGATCAAACATTCAGTACTTC. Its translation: CATKEGALGSNIQYF.

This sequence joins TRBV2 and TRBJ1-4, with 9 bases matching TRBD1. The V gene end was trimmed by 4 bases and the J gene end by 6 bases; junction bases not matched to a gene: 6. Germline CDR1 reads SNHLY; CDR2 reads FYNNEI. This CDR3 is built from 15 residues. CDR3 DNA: TGTGCCAGCAGTGCCTCCGGGACAGGGTATGAAAAACTGTTTTTT. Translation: CASSASGTGYEKLFF.

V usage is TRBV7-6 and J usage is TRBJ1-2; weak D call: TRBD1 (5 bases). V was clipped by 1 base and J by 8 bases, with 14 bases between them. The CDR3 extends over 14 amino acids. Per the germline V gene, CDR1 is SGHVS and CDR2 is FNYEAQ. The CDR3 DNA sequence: TGTGCCAGCAGCTTAGATCCGGGGGTGAACGGCTACACCTTC. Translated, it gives CASSLDPGVNGYTF.

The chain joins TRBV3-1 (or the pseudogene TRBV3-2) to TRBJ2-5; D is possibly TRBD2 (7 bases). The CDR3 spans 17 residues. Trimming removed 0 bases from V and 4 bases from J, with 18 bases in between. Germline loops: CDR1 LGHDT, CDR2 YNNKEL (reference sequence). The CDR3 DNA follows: TGTGCCAGCAGCCAAGATCTCCGGGGGGCATGGGGAGAGACCCAGTACTTC. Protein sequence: CASSQDLRGAWGETQYF.

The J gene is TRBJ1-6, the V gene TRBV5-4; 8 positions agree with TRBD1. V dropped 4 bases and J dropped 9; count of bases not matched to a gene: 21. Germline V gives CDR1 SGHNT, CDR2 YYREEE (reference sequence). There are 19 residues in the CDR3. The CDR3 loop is CASSGSRGTGPSLVSPLHF. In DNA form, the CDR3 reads TGTGCCAGCAGCGGATCGAGGGGGACAGGACCCTCATTGGTTTCACCCCTCCACTTT.

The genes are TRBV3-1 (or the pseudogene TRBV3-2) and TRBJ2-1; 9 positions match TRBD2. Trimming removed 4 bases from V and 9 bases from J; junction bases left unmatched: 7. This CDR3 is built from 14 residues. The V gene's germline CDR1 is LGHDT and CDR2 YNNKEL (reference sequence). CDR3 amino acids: CASSPSLAGTEQFF. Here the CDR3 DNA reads TGTGCCAGCAGCCCGTCCCTAGCGGGGACTGAGCAGTTCTTC.

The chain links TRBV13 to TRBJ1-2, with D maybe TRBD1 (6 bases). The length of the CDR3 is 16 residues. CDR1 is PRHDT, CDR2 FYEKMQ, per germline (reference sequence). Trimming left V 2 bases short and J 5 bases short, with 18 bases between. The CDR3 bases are TGTGCCAGCAGCTTACTACAGGGAGGGACGGGGTATGGCTACACCTTC. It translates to CASSLLQGGTGYGYTF.

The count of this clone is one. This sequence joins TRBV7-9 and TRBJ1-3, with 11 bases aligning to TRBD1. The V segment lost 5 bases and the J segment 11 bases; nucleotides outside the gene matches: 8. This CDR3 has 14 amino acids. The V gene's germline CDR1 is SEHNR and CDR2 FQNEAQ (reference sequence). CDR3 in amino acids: CASSQWTGGESIYF. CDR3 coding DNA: TGTGCCAGCAGCCAATGGACAGGGGGCGAATCCATATATTTT.